The 26 T cell receptor beta chains listed next were all sequenced from one sample in a study of T cells after yellow fever vaccination. Via MiXCR, TCRdb re-called the 5' RACE reads, giving one row per CDR3 protein. The table lists roughly 350,000 distinct CDR3 sequences, about 4% of them singletons, with about 26% in the top ten. This sample comprised PBMCs, obtained 5 days after the yellow fever booster vaccination. All receptors derive from a man aged 18 to 30 who received the YFV17D yellow fever vaccine.

The chain uses TRBV5-6 and TRBJ1-1; 7 bases match TRBD1. Germline CDR1 reads SGHDT; CDR2 reads YYEEEE. J gave up 3 bases and V 0 bases, and 2 bases lay outside the gene matches. CDR3 length: 14 residues. CDR3 DNA: TGTGCCAGCAGCTTGGTAGGGGGCTACACTGAAGCTTTCTTT. The encoded protein is CASSLVGGYTEAFF.

This clonotype was observed many times. The chain joins TRBV4-3 to TRBJ1-5; possibly TRBD1 for D (5 bases). Germline loops: CDR1 LGHNA, CDR2 YSLEER. This CDR3 contains 13 residues. Trimming pared 2 bases from V and 10 bases from J, leaving 12 bases between. The CDR3 loop is CASSQLQGKPQHF. For the CDR3, the DNA is TGCGCCAGCAGCCAATTGCAGGGTAAACCCCAGCATTTT.

This clonotype was found many times. The chain joins TRBV6-6 to TRBJ1-3; D gene unclear. The CDR3 covers 15 residues. Trimming pared 0 bases from V and 2 bases from J, leaving 8 bases between. Germline V gene lookup returns CDR1 MNHNY and CDR2 SVGAGI (reference sequence). The CDR3 region has the DNA TGTGCCAGCAGTTACTCGAGGGAGGCTGGAAACACCATATATTTT. Translated: CASSYSREAGNTIYF.

This clonotype has only a few counts. The rearrangement joins TRBV3-1 to TRBJ2-2; no clear D. The CDR3 has 14 amino acids. Germline V gene lookup returns CDR1 LGHDT and CDR2 YNNKEL (reference sequence). Trimming took 6 bases from V and 3 from J, leaving 11 bases between them. The CDR3 DNA follows: TGTGCCAGCAGTCTTTCGACTTACACCGGGGAGCTGTTTTTT. Its translation: CASSLSTYTGELFF.

The table lists this clonotype with a few counts. The V gene is TRBV6-5, the J gene TRBJ2-1; D tentatively reads TRBD1 or TRBD2 (6 bases each). The V end was cut by 7 bases, the J end by 1 base, with 17 bases between. From germline, CDR1 is MNHEY and CDR2 SVGAGI. The CDR3 covers 16 residues. The CDR3 bases are TGTGCCAGCAACTCCCGCAGGGGAGGTTCCTACAATGAGCAGTTCTTC. Residues: CASNSRRGGSYNEQFF.

The chain uses TRBV2 and TRBJ2-1; 11 positions match TRBD2. This CDR3 comprises 21 residues. With V trimmed by 4 bases and J by 1 base, 18 bases remained unmatched. Germline CDR1 reads SNHLY; CDR2 reads FYNNEI. As DNA, the CDR3 is TGTGCCAGCAGTGTTCTACCCGGCGGGCTAGCGGGGGGTCGATCCTACAATGAGCAGTTCTTC. Translation gives CASSVLPGGLAGGRSYNEQFF.

This clonotype occurred a few times. J is TRBJ1-4 and V is TRBV20-1; 10 bases line up with TRBD1. Germline assignment: CDR1 DFQATT and CDR2 SNEGSKA (reference sequence). Losses at the gene ends were 5 bases for V and 8 bases for J; bases not matched to a gene: 5. There are 13 residues in the CDR3. The CDR3 bases are TGCAGTGCTCTCGGACAGGGGGGGGAAAAACTGTTTTTT. Translation gives CSALGQGGEKLFF.

This clonotype appeared many times. The genes are TRBV20-1 and TRBJ2-5; 11 bases are a match to TRBD1. J gave up 4 bases and V 3 bases, and 1 base lay outside the gene matches. CDR1 is DFQATT and CDR2 is SNEGSKA in the germline V gene (reference sequence). The CDR3 length is 13 residues. CDR3 protein: CSARGQGVETQYF. CDR3 nucleotides: TGCAGTGCTAGGGGACAGGGGGTAGAGACCCAGTACTTC.

CDR3 bases: TGCGCCAGCAGCCAAGATCCTAACCCAGCCTCTGGAAACACCATATATTTT. Translation gives CASSQDPNPASGNTIYF. The chain couples TRBV4-1 to TRBJ1-3; D gene ambiguous. This CDR3 region has 17 residues. Trimming cost V 0 bases and J 0 bases, with 12 bases left between them. The germline gives CDR1 MGHRA, CDR2 YSYEKL.

This clonotype has a handful of counts. This chain joins TRBV5-1 and TRBJ1-2, with D possibly matching TRBD1 (5 bases). CDR1 is SGHRS and CDR2 is YFSETQ in the germline V gene. The V and J ends lost 4 bases and 6 bases respectively, with 10 bases between them. The length of the CDR3 is 12 residues. CDR3 sequence: CASSGDGDGYTF. The CDR3 nucleotides read TGCGCCAGCAGCGGGGACGGGGATGGCTACACCTTC.

This clonotype was counted at least ten times. This chain connects TRBV20-1 to TRBJ2-7; 8 nucleotides line up with TRBD1. Unmatched junction bases numbered 4, after V lost 6 bases and J lost 0 bases. Germline CDR1 reads DFQATT; CDR2 reads SNEGSKA (reference sequence). The CDR3 consists of 13 residues. The chain's CDR3 is CSARGRSSYEQYF. CDR3 DNA: TGCAGTGCCAGGGGGCGGAGCTCCTACGAGCAGTACTTC.

This clonotype has a single count. This could be a read error, since a much larger clone is one nucleotide away. The rearrangement joins TRBV9 to TRBJ1-1, with D possibly being TRBD1 (6 bases). Germline V lookup: CDR1 SGDLS, CDR2 YYNGEE. With 0 bases removed from V and 5 bases from J, the gap between germline ends came to 11 bases. This CDR3 has 14 residues. The CDR3 coding sequence is TGTGCCAGCAGCGTAGGGGGGGGACAAACTGAAGCTTTCTTT. Its protein is CASSVGGGQTEAFF.

The chain links TRBV5-5 to TRBJ1-5; 7 nucleotides align to TRBD1. V dropped 5 bases and J dropped 7; count of bases not matched to a gene: 15. The CDR3 loop spans 16 amino acids. Germline lookup yields CDR1 SGHKS and CDR2 YYEKEE (reference sequence). CDR3 residues: CASREGASLIPQPQHF. In DNA, the CDR3 is TGTGCCAGCAGGGAGGGGGCATCCCTCATTCCGCAGCCCCAGCATTTT.

This clonotype was counted at least ten times. V and J are TRBV20-1 and TRBJ1-1; D remains unclear. V gave up 0 bases and J gave up 5 bases, with 10 bases separating them. CDR3 length: 13 amino acids. In germline, CDR1 is DFQATT, CDR2 SNEGSKA (reference sequence). In DNA, the CDR3 is TGCAGTGCTAGAGAAGGTATATTAACTGAAGCTTTCTTT. Amino acid sequence: CSAREGILTEAFF.

This clonotype was detected ten times or more. The chain is built from TRBV7-3 and TRBJ1-1; D remains ambiguous. CDR1 and CDR2 from the germline V gene are SGHTA and FQGTGA. V shed 5 bases and J shed 5 bases, with 21 bases lying between them. This CDR3 has 16 amino acids. CDR3 coding DNA: TGTGCCAGCAGCCCATCTGGATGGGCCCCGGGGACTGAAGCTTTCTTT. This encodes CASSPSGWAPGTEAFF.

In its sample, this clonotype was seen a few times. J is TRBJ1-2 and V is TRBV4-2; no definite D call. This CDR3 has 13 residues. V shed 0 bases and J shed 7 bases, with 9 bases lying between them. Germline assignment: CDR1 LGHNA and CDR2 YNFKEQ. CDR3 DNA sequence: TGTGCCAGCAGCCAAGATAATTGGTTTGGCTACACCTTC. Translated, it gives CASSQDNWFGYTF.

This clonotype was seen only a few times. The rearrangement uses TRBV4-3 and TRBJ1-1; no reliable D call. Trimming stripped 0 bases from V and 4 bases from J, with 21 bases between. This CDR3 comprises 18 residues. CDR1 and CDR2 (germline): LGHNA, YSLEER. The CDR3 region is CASSQDPAPSRASTEAFF. As DNA, the CDR3 is TGCGCCAGCAGCCAAGATCCGGCCCCCTCAAGGGCCTCCACTGAAGCTTTCTTT.

This chain uses TRBV6-1 with TRBJ2-5; a weak D match, TRBD2 (7 bases). The CDR3 runs to 16 residues. Per germline, CDR1 MNHNS and CDR2 SASEGT. Trimming shortened V by 2 bases and J by 4 bases, and 17 bases separated the two germline ends. CDR3 sequence (DNA): TGTGCCAGCAGTGAATTGGGGGGGGCCCTGAGAGAGACCCAGTACTTC. Translation: CASSELGGALRETQYF.

This clonotype has ten or more counts. This chain joins TRBV29-1 and TRBJ1-1; D gene ambiguous. This CDR3 is 10 amino acids long. Germline V gene data show CDR1 as SQVTM and CDR2 as ANQGSEA. CDR3 region: CMVTNTEAFF. In DNA, the CDR3 is TGCATGGTTACGAACACTGAAGCTTTCTTT. The whole variable domain, remainder taken from reference TRBV29-1 and TRBJ1-1, is SAVISQKPSRDICQRGTSLTIQCQVDSQVTMMFWYRQQPGQSLTLIATANQGSEATYESGFVIDKFPISRPNLTFSTLTVSNMSPEDSSIYLCMVTNTEAFFGQGTRLTVV.

The chain is built from TRBV3-1 and TRBJ1-1; D gene uncertain. With 3 bases removed from V and 0 bases from J, the gap between germline ends came to 8 bases. The CDR3 has 14 residues. The germline V gene encodes CDR1 LGHDT and CDR2 YNNKEL (reference sequence). CDR3 amino acids: CASSHRKMNTEAFF. The CDR3 DNA follows: TGTGCCAGCAGCCATCGGAAGATGAACACTGAAGCTTTCTTT.

There are many counts of this clonotype. The chain has TRBV5-1 and TRBJ2-7; 8 bases align to TRBD1. The CDR3 sequence is 15 residues long. With 3 bases clipped from V and 5 bases from J, the junction kept 10 bases outside the gene matches. Germline loops: CDR1 SGHRS, CDR2 YFSETQ. The CDR3 protein is CASSSLQGAFNEQYF. The DNA of the CDR3 is TGCGCCAGCAGCTCCCTTCAGGGGGCTTTCAACGAGCAGTACTTC.

This chain uses TRBV20-1 with TRBJ2-1; no definite D call. This CDR3 contains 14 residues. Looked up from germline, CDR1 is DFQATT and CDR2 is SNEGSKA (reference sequence). The ends were cut back, 4 bases at V and 4 bases at J, with 14 bases in the middle. The CDR3 sequence: CSAIKANTYNEQFF. DNA for the CDR3: TGCAGTGCTATAAAAGCGAACACTTACAATGAGCAGTTCTTC.

This clonotype was counted only a few times. The rearrangement links TRBV7-6 to TRBJ2-2; weak D call: TRBD2 (5 bases). V shed 8 bases and J shed 4 bases, with 17 bases lying between them. This CDR3 is built from 15 residues. Germline V gene sequence: CDR1 SGHVS, CDR2 FNYEAQ. The CDR3 region has the DNA TGTGCCAGCCAAAGAGTAAGCGGAGGCACCGGGGAGCTGTTTTTT. Its translation is CASQRVSGGTGELFF. Variable domain in full (rest from reference TRBV7-6 and TRBJ2-2): GAGVSQSPRYKVTKRGQDVALRCDPISGHVSLYWYRQALGQGPEFLTYFNYEAQQDKSGLPNDRFSAERPEGSISTLTIQRTEQRDSAMYRCASQRVSGGTGELFFGEGSRLTVL.

This clonotype appeared a few times. This sequence joins TRBV2 and TRBJ1-1; possible D gene TRBD1, 5 bases. Germline CDR1 reads SNHLY; CDR2 reads FYNNEI. CDR3 size: 18 residues. Trimming left V 0 bases short and J 2 bases short, with 19 bases between. CDR3 residues: CASSEALPTEIPNTEAFF. The CDR3 region has the DNA TGTGCCAGCAGTGAAGCGCTTCCGACAGAAATACCTAACACTGAAGCTTTCTTT.

In its sample, this clonotype was seen many times. J is TRBJ2-6 and V is TRBV10-3, with D unresolved. Germline-derived CDR1 and CDR2 are ENHRY and SYGVKD. This CDR3 region has 16 residues. Trimming removed 0 bases from V and 2 bases from J, with 8 bases in between. The CDR3 DNA follows: TGTGCCATCAGTGAGTCGGGTCGGCCTGGGGCCAACGTCCTGACTTTC. As protein: CAISESGRPGANVLTF.

This chain links TRBV29-1 with TRBJ2-1, with TRBD2 identical over 10 bases. In germline, CDR1 is SQVTM, CDR2 ANQGSEA. The CDR3 has 15 amino acids. The trim removed 7 bases at V and 0 bases at J, leaving 6 bases unmatched. CDR3 region: CSGEIAGGSYNEQFF. The DNA for the CDR3 is TGCAGCGGAGAGATAGCGGGGGGCTCCTACAATGAGCAGTTCTTC.